The TCR beta chain under discussion was sequenced for a study of blood T cell repertoires in COVID-19. Overall study: Sample material is recorded as cDNA or gDNA derived from T cells, B-cell-depleted T cells, or PBMCs.

CDR1 is LNHDA, CDR2 SQIVND, per germline (reference sequence). The CDR3 runs to 14 residues. The ends were cut back, 7 bases at V and 3 bases at J, with 13 bases in the middle. Profiled with immunoSEQ multiplex PCR; TCRdb holds only in-frame clones, not every one. This sample has 100,000 or so clones, with around 88% found just once. The sample comprised peripheral blood. This receptor was taken from a human donor with acute or convalescent COVID-19. The donor label of this sample is uncertain. This rearrangement joins TRBV19 to TRBJ1-5; no reliable D call. The CDR3 DNA is TGTGCCAGTACTGAGGTTCGCGTCAATCAGCCCCAGCATTTT. Translating gives CASTEVRVNQPQHF.